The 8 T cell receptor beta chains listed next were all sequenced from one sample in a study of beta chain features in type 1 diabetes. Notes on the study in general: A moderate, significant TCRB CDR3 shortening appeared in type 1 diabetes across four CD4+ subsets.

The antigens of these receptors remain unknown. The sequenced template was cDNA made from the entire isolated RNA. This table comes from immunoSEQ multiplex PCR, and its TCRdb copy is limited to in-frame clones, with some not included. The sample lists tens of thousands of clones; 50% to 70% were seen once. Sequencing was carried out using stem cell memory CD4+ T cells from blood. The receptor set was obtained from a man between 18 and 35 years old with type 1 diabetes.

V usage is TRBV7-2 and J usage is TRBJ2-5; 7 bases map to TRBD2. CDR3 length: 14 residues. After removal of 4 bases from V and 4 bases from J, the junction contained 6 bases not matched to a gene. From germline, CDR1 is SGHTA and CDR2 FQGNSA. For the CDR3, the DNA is TGTGCCAGCAGCTGGCCCGGGGGGAGAGAGACCCAGTACTTC. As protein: CASSWPGGRETQYF.

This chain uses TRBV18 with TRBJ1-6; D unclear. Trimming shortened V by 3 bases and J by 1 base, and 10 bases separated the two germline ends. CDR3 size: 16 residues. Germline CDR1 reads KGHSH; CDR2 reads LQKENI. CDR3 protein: CASSPSTGSYNSPLHF. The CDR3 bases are TGTGCCAGCTCACCCTCGACTGGGTCCTATAATTCACCCCTCCACTTT.

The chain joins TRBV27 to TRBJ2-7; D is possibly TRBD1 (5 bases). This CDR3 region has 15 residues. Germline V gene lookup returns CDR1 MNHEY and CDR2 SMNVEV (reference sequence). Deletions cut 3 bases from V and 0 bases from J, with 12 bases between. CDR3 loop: CASSFQGGVSYEQYF. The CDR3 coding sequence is TGTGCCAGCAGTTTCCAGGGTGGGGTCTCCTACGAGCAGTACTTC.

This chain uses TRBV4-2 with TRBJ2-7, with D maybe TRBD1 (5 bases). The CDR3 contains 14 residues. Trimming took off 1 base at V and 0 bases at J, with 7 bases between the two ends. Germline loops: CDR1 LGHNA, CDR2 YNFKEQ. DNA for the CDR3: TGTGCCAGCAGCCAAGGCAGGGTCTCCTACGAGCAGTACTTC. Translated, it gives CASSQGRVSYEQYF.

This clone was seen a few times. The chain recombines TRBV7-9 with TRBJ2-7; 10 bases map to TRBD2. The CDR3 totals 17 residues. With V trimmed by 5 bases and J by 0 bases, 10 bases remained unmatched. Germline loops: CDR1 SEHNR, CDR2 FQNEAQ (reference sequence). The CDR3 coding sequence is TGTGCCAGCAGCCCGGGCAGACTAGCGGGTTACTCCTACGAGCAGTACTTC. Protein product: CASSPGRLAGYSYEQYF.

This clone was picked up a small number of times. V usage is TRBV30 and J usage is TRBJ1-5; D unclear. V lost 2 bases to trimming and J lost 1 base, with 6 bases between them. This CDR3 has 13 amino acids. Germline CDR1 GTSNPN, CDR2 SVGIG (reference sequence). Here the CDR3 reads CAWSPQSNQPQHF. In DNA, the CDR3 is TGTGCCTGGAGTCCCCAGAGCAATCAGCCCCAGCATTTT.

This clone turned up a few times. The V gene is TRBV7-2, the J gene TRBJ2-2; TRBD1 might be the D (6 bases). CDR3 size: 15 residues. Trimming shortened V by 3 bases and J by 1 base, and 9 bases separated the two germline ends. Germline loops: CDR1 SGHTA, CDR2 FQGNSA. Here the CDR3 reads CASSFSTGNTGELFF. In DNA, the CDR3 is TGTGCCAGCAGCTTCTCGACAGGGAACACCGGGGAGCTGTTTTTT.

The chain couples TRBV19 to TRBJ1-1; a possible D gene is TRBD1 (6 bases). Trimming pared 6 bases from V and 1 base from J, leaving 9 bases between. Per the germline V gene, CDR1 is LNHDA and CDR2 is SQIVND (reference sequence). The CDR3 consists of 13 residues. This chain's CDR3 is CASSMTGNTEAFF. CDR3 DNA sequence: TGTGCCAGTAGCATGACAGGGAACACTGAAGCTTTCTTT.